A single sample gave rise to the 27 T cell receptor beta chains below, sequenced in a study of STAT5B mutations in CD4+ large granular lymphocyte leukemia. The assay was immunoSEQ multiplex PCR, and TCRdb's table has in-frame clones only and misses some. The table records over 25,000 clones, roughly 70% of them present only once. What was sequenced was CD4+ T cells from blood buffy coats. These TCRs come from a human donor in good health.

In this sample, this clone turned up a few times. The genes are TRBV11-3 and TRBJ2-1; a possible D gene is TRBD2 (6 bases). CDR3 length: 15 residues. Germline values: CDR1 SGHNT, CDR2 YENEEA. V lost 6 bases to trimming and J lost 8 bases, with 20 bases between them. CDR3 loop: CASSLGAGIDDEQFF. The CDR3 coding sequence is TGTGCCAGCAGTCTAGGGGCGGGGATAGACGATGAGCAGTTCTTC. Full variable domain (outside the CDR3, taken from reference TRBV11-3 and TRBJ2-1): EAGVVQSPRYKIIEKKQPVAFWCNPISGHNTLYWYLQNLGQGPELLIRYENEEAVDDSQLPKDRFSAERLKGVDSTLKIQPAELGDSAVYLCASSLGAGIDDEQFFGPGTRLTVL.

The chain couples TRBV7-9 to TRBJ1-2; D may be TRBD1 (5 bases). Germline V lookup: CDR1 SEHNR, CDR2 FQNEAQ (reference sequence). The CDR3 is 17 residues long. Trimming left V 5 bases short and J 4 bases short, with 23 bases between. The CDR3 nucleotides are TGTGCCAGCAGCCCCAGCCTAGATGGGGGAGCCCTCTATGGCTACACCTTC. Translated, it gives CASSPSLDGGALYGYTF.

The rearrangement links TRBV11-3 to TRBJ2-7, with D uncertain. This CDR3 region has 13 residues. Germline V gene sequence: CDR1 SGHNT, CDR2 YENEEA. The ends were cut back, 1 base at V and 3 bases at J, with 7 bases in the middle. Here the CDR3 reads CASSLGTYYEQYF. In DNA form, the CDR3 reads TGTGCCAGCAGCTTAGGAACTTACTACGAGCAGTACTTC.

The CDR3 coding sequence is TGTGCCAGCAGCTTCGGGACTAGCGGGTCCAATGAGCAGTTCTTC. This sequence encodes CASSFGTSGSNEQFF. This rearrangement joins TRBV7-9 to TRBJ2-1; 12 nucleotides align to TRBD2. Germline assignment: CDR1 SEHNR and CDR2 FQNEAQ (reference sequence). This CDR3 is built from 15 residues. The J segment lost 6 bases and the V segment lost 3 bases, leaving 3 bases of the junction unmatched.

This chain connects TRBV6-1 to TRBJ2-3; 8 bases are shared with TRBD1. CDR3 length: 13 amino acids. The germline CDR1 and CDR2 sequences are MNHNS and SASEGT. V shed 6 bases, J shed 1 base, and the junction held 0 bases outside the gene matches. For the CDR3, the DNA is TGTGCCAGCAGGACAGGGGGCACAGATACGCAGTATTTT. The encoded protein is CASRTGGTDTQYF.

This clone was seen a single time. The chain couples TRBV19 to TRBJ1-2, with 8 nucleotides matching TRBD1. V trimming: 4 bases; J trimming: 2 bases; junction bases outside the gene matches: 3. The length of the CDR3 is 14 residues. CDR1 and CDR2 from the germline V gene are LNHDA and SQIVND (reference sequence). CDR3 protein: CASSTGGANYGYTF. The CDR3, as DNA: TGTGCCAGTAGTACAGGGGGCGCGAACTATGGCTACACCTTC.

The chain uses TRBV2 and TRBJ2-1, with 13 bases lining up with TRBD2. This CDR3 region has 14 residues. CDR1 is SNHLY and CDR2 is FYNNEI in the germline V gene. With V trimmed by 8 bases and J by 14 bases, 12 bases remained unmatched. CDR3 sequence (DNA): TGTGCCAGCTCCCAAAGGACTAGCGGGGGCCTGGAGTTCTTC. Its translation is CASSQRTSGGLEFF.

The chain links TRBV5-1 to TRBJ2-3; D unresolved. Looked up from germline, CDR1 is SGHRS and CDR2 is YFSETQ. Trimming removed 1 base at V and 1 base at J, with 10 bases between. The CDR3 totals 15 residues. The CDR3 spells CASSLRVGRTDTQYF. CDR3 DNA: TGCGCCAGCAGCTTGCGGGTCGGACGCACAGATACGCAGTATTTT.

The V gene is TRBV5-1, the J gene TRBJ2-5; tentative D call: TRBD2 (6 bases). Germline CDR1 is SGHRS and CDR2 is YFSETQ. Trimming pared 1 base from V and 3 bases from J, leaving 10 bases between. This CDR3 contains 14 residues. CDR3: CASSLSGRKETQYF. The CDR3 nucleotides are TGCGCCAGCAGCTTGTCAGGGAGGAAAGAGACCCAGTACTTC.

V is TRBV6-6 and J is TRBJ2-6, with a weak D call TRBD2 (6 bases). The V end was cut by 5 bases, the J end by 0 bases, with 11 bases between. This CDR3 has 16 amino acids. Germline CDR1 MNHNY, CDR2 SVGAGI (reference sequence). CDR3 residues: CASSRRGSSGANVLTF. CDR3 coding DNA: TGTGCCAGCAGTCGCCGGGGGAGCTCTGGGGCCAACGTCCTGACTTTC.

The V call is TRBV6-5, the J call TRBJ1-2; 11 nucleotides align to TRBD1. J was trimmed by 2 bases and V by 5 bases; bases with no gene match: 1. Germline V CDR1 and CDR2: MNHEY, SVGAGI. CDR3 length: 14 residues. CDR3 sequence reads: CASSRDRGNYGYTF. As DNA, the CDR3 is TGTGCCAGCAGTCGGGACAGGGGGAACTATGGCTACACCTTC.

The V and J genes are TRBV7-2 and TRBJ1-1; D uncertain. Germline V gives CDR1 SGHTA, CDR2 FQGNSA. The CDR3 is 14 amino acids. V lost 6 bases, J lost 3 bases, and 14 bases lay in between. The chain's CDR3 is CASSPHSRDTEAFF. The CDR3 DNA reads TGTGCCAGCAGTCCCCACTCTAGGGACACTGAAGCTTTCTTT.

This clone was detected a few times. This sequence joins TRBV5-1 and TRBJ2-1; D is ambiguous. The CDR3 runs 16 residues. Trimming removed 0 bases at V and 1 base at J, with 11 bases between. In germline, CDR1 is SGHRS, CDR2 YFSETQ. The CDR3 coding sequence is TGCGCCAGCAGCTTGGGACATTTGGGTTCCTACAATGAGCAGTTCTTC. Protein: CASSLGHLGSYNEQFF. Full variable domain (outside the CDR3, taken from reference TRBV5-1 and TRBJ2-1): KAGVTQTPRYLIKTRGQQVTLSCSPISGHRSVSWYQQTPGQGLQFLFEYFSETQRNKGNFPGRFSGRQFSNSRSEMNVSTLELGDSALYLCASSLGHLGSYNEQFFGPGTRLTVL.

The chain links TRBV4-1 to TRBJ2-1, with D unresolved. V was trimmed by 0 bases and J by 6 bases, leaving 15 bases between them. CDR1 and CDR2 (germline): MGHRA, YSYEKL. This CDR3 has 16 residues. Here the CDR3 reads CASSQDFGDFGNEQFF. Written as DNA, the CDR3 is TGCGCCAGCAGCCAAGACTTTGGGGATTTCGGCAATGAGCAGTTCTTC.

The chain recombines TRBV5-1 with TRBJ2-7; D unresolved. The CDR3 consists of 12 residues. The V end was cut by 4 bases, the J end by 5 bases, with 10 bases between. The germline V gene has CDR1 SGHRS and CDR2 YFSETQ. This CDR3 reads CASSPGRNEQYF. The CDR3 DNA sequence: TGCGCCAGCAGCCCCGGGCGGAACGAGCAGTACTTC. Complete variable domain (other parts from reference TRBV5-1 and TRBJ2-7): KAGVTQTPRYLIKTRGQQVTLSCSPISGHRSVSWYQQTPGQGLQFLFEYFSETQRNKGNFPGRFSGRQFSNSRSEMNVSTLELGDSALYLCASSPGRNEQYFGPGTRLTVT.

This clone was observed a few times. This chain links TRBV5-6 with TRBJ1-1; D call uncertain. V was cut by 4 bases and J by 0 bases, with 7 bases left in between. Germline CDR1 reads SGHDT; CDR2 reads YYEEEE. This CDR3 contains 13 residues. CDR3 residues: CASSLDLNTEAFF. The CDR3 nucleotides read TGTGCCAGCAGCCTAGACCTGAACACTGAAGCTTTCTTT.

The chain joins TRBV7-2 to TRBJ1-1; TRBD1 might be the D (6 bases). Per the germline V gene, CDR1 is SGHTA and CDR2 is FQGNSA. The V gene lost 1 base and the J gene lost 7 bases, with 13 bases spanning the gap. The CDR3 is 14 amino acids. The CDR3 DNA reads as TGTGCCAGCAGCTTAGATCCCGGACAGCTTGAAGCTTTCTTT. As protein: CASSLDPGQLEAFF.

CDR3 in amino acids: CASSERRWGDSSYEQYF. CDR3 in DNA: TGTGCCAGCAGTGAAAGGCGATGGGGCGACAGTTCCTACGAGCAGTACTTC. This rearrangement joins TRBV6-1 to TRBJ2-7, with D possibly being TRBD1 (5 bases). Germline V gene lookup returns CDR1 MNHNS and CDR2 SASEGT. This CDR3 has 17 residues. Trimming stripped 2 bases from V and 1 base from J, with 18 bases between.

This chain connects TRBV4-1 to TRBJ2-5; 8 bases fit TRBD1. The J segment lost 0 bases and the V segment lost 4 bases, leaving 1 base of the junction unmatched. CDR1 is MGHRA and CDR2 is YSYEKL in the germline V gene. The CDR3 covers 14 residues. The CDR3 DNA reads as TGCGCCAGCAGCCGACAGGGGTACCAAGAGACCCAGTACTTC. Translation gives CASSRQGYQETQYF.

The chain joins TRBV7-8 to TRBJ2-5; perhaps D is TRBD1 or TRBD2 (6 bases each). Between the trimmed V and J ends, which lost 11 bases and 4 bases, there was a span of 17 bases. Looked up from germline, CDR1 is SGHVS and CDR2 is FQNEAQ. This CDR3 contains 13 residues. The CDR3 DNA sequence: TGTGCCTCCCGGGGGACATCTCCAGAGACCCAGTACTTC. As protein: CASRGTSPETQYF. Filled out from reference TRBV7-8 and TRBJ2-5, the complete variable domain reads GAGVSQSPRYKVAKRGQDVALRCDPISGHVSLFWYQQALGQGPEFLTYFQNEAQLDKSGLPSDRFFAERPEGSVSTLKIQRTQQEDSAVYLCASRGTSPETQYFGPGTRLLVL.

This clone has only a few counts. The chain uses TRBV4-2 and TRBJ1-2; no clear D gene. Germline CDR1 and CDR2: LGHNA and YNFKEQ. This CDR3 is 16 amino acids long. V was pared by 0 bases and J by 4 bases, with 15 bases between. The CDR3 here is CASSQEVFVGSYGYTF. The CDR3 DNA reads TGTGCCAGCAGCCAAGAGGTTTTTGTTGGTTCCTATGGCTACACCTTC.

The chain combines TRBV29-1 with TRBJ2-7, with TRBD1 matching 8 bases. The CDR3 runs 13 residues. Germline V CDR1 and CDR2: SQVTM, ANQGSEA. J lost 3 bases, V lost 5 bases, and 6 bases had no gene match. The CDR3 DNA is TGCAGCGTTCAGGGACAGGCGGACTACGAGCAGTACTTC. Its translation: CSVQGQADYEQYF.

The chain has TRBV6-7 and TRBJ2-3, with 8 bases identical to TRBD2. TRBV6-7 is labeled an ORF, and its function is uncertain. Trimming cost V 0 bases and J 1 base; bases outside gene matches: 12. The CDR3 has 19 amino acids. CDR3 nucleotide sequence: TGTGCCAGCAGTTACTCGGGGGTAGTGGGACTAGAGGGCACAGATACGCAGTATTTT. As protein: CASSYSGVVGLEGTDTQYF.

The rearrangement joins TRBV25-1 to TRBJ2-1; TRBD2 might be the D (6 bases). Trimming removed 3 bases from V and 8 bases from J, with 17 bases in between. The CDR3 loop spans 15 amino acids. Germline lookup yields CDR1 MGHDK and CDR2 SYGVNS. The CDR3 DNA reads as TGTGCCAGCAGTGATCCCAGGACGCGGGGCGATGAGCAGTTCTTC. Translation: CASSDPRTRGDEQFF.

The chain combines TRBV12-5 with TRBJ2-3; 12 bases fit TRBD2. The CDR3 contains 21 residues. J was trimmed by 8 bases and V by 0 bases; bases with no gene match: 21. Germline CDR1 reads LGHNT; CDR2 reads FRNRAP. This CDR3 reads CASGLVLQLAGGRDEVGTQYF. CDR3 in DNA: TGTGCTAGTGGTTTGGTACTCCAGCTAGCGGGGGGGCGAGATGAAGTCGGTACGCAGTATTTT.

The rearrangement joins TRBV5-1 to TRBJ2-3, with D hard to call. Trimming took 2 bases from V and 2 from J, leaving 9 bases between them. Germline values: CDR1 SGHRS, CDR2 YFSETQ. The CDR3 runs 14 residues. CDR3 sequence reads: CASSFTVNTDTQYF. The CDR3 nucleotides read TGCGCCAGCAGCTTCACAGTAAACACAGATACGCAGTATTTT. Full variable domain (outside the CDR3, taken from reference TRBV5-1 and TRBJ2-3): KAGVTQTPRYLIKTRGQQVTLSCSPISGHRSVSWYQQTPGQGLQFLFEYFSETQRNKGNFPGRFSGRQFSNSRSEMNVSTLELGDSALYLCASSFTVNTDTQYFGPGTRLTVL.

This chain uses TRBV4-1 with TRBJ2-5; 9 bases match TRBD1. V shed 4 bases, J shed 5 bases, and the junction held 14 bases outside the gene matches. CDR1 is MGHRA, CDR2 YSYEKL, per germline. The CDR3 length is 17 residues. The CDR3 loop is CASSPNPGQQGAETQYF. As DNA, the CDR3 is TGCGCCAGCAGCCCTAACCCGGGCCAACAGGGGGCGGAGACCCAGTACTTC.